A single sample is the source of the 20 T cell receptor beta chains below, sequenced in a study of persistence of HIV-infected CD4 T cells. Their target antigens are unknown. The libraries were made with immunoSEQ version 4 in survey mode. Produced via immunoSEQ multiplex PCR; TCRdb's table is partial and in-frame only. The sample yields more than 30,000 clones, 80% to 90% seen once. The stimulus was an HIV-1 Gag 15-mer peptide pool, about 1 ug/peptide/mL. CD40L/CD69 double-negative CD45RO-high memory CD4+ T cells were collected. This sample comprised CD4+ T cells sorted from PBMCs after roughly 18-hour stimulation, obtained from a patient who received antiretroviral therapy. The receptors were gathered from an adult woman with HIV who was CMV-seropositive.

This chain connects TRBV2 to TRBJ1-5; possibly TRBD1 for D (6 bases). V gave up 6 bases and J gave up 1 base, with 22 bases separating them. The CDR3 covers 18 residues. Germline-derived CDR1 and CDR2 are SNHLY and FYNNEI. Written as DNA, the CDR3 is TGTGCCAGCAGCCGGCGGGGGTTGGGGGGCGCGAGCAATCAGCCCCAGCATTTT. This gives the protein CASSRRGLGGASNQPQHF.

V and J are TRBV10-3 and TRBJ1-2; D is possibly TRBD1 (6 bases). The ends were cut back, 3 bases at V and 4 bases at J, with 18 bases in the middle. The CDR3 is 16 residues long. Germline CDR1 reads ENHRY; CDR2 reads SYGVKD. The CDR3 DNA sequence: TGTGCCATCAGTGAAAACAGGGCTGTGCTTGGCTATGGCTACACCTTC. It encodes CAISENRAVLGYGYTF.

J is TRBJ1-2 and V is TRBV29-1, with D unresolved. The CDR3 extends over 12 amino acids. Trimming removed 5 bases from V and 3 bases from J, with 10 bases in between. From germline, CDR1 is SQVTM and CDR2 ANQGSEA. This chain's CDR3 is CSVRRSDYGYTF. CDR3 coding DNA: TGCAGCGTTCGCCGGAGCGACTATGGCTACACCTTC.

The CDR3, as DNA: TGTGCCATCAGCGCCTCAGGGTCGGGGGGCTACACCTTC. Residues: CAISASGSGGYTF. The chain is built from TRBV10-3 and TRBJ1-2; D perhaps matches TRBD1 (5 bases). Germline CDR1 is ENHRY and CDR2 is SYGVKD. V was clipped by 6 bases and J by 8 bases, with 16 bases between them. The length of the CDR3 is 13 residues.

The chain recombines TRBV2 with TRBJ1-2, with a tentative D call TRBD1 (5 bases). Per germline, CDR1 SNHLY and CDR2 FYNNEI. The ends were cut back, 7 bases at V and 8 bases at J, with 14 bases in the middle. The CDR3 extends over 12 amino acids. The CDR3 is CASKAGSRGYTF. CDR3 sequence (DNA): TGTGCCAGCAAGGCAGGGAGTAGGGGCTACACCTTC.

This chain links TRBV30 with TRBJ2-2, with 11 bases matching TRBD2. The CDR3 runs 20 residues. Trimming removed 4 bases from V and 5 bases from J; junction bases left unmatched: 21. Looked up from germline, CDR1 is GTSNPN and CDR2 is SVGIG (reference sequence). The CDR3 here is CAWKGPKNATSGAHTGELFF. The CDR3, as DNA: TGTGCCTGGAAGGGGCCAAAAAATGCGACTAGCGGGGCGCATACCGGGGAGCTGTTTTTT.

The chain uses TRBV19 and TRBJ1-3, with a weak D call TRBD1 (6 bases). Trimming pared 7 bases from V and 5 bases from J, leaving 18 bases between. The CDR3 runs 15 residues. CDR1 is LNHDA, CDR2 SQIVND, per germline (reference sequence). CDR3 bases: TGTGCCAGTACCTCGACGGGGACACAGAGAAACACCATATATTTT. Translating it yields CASTSTGTQRNTIYF.

The chain recombines TRBV27 with TRBJ1-2, with unresolved D. V lost 2 bases to trimming and J lost 0 bases, with 7 bases between them. Germline CDR1 is MNHEY and CDR2 is SMNVEV (reference sequence). The CDR3 consists of 14 residues. The DNA for the CDR3 is TGTGCCAGCAGTTTAAAAGCGGCTAACTATGGCTACACCTTC. Its protein is CASSLKAANYGYTF.

The genes are TRBV3-1 (or the pseudogene TRBV3-2) and TRBJ2-1; 9 nucleotides agree with TRBD2. With V trimmed by 4 bases and J by 2 bases, 3 bases remained unmatched. CDR1 LGHDT and CDR2 YNNKEL come from the germline V gene (reference sequence). The CDR3 covers 15 residues. This chain's CDR3 is CASSLSSGTYNEQFF. In nucleotides, the CDR3 is TGTGCCAGCAGCCTCTCTAGCGGGACCTACAATGAGCAGTTCTTC.

The genes are TRBV5-1 and TRBJ2-1; TRBD2 agrees at 8 bases. This CDR3 is 18 amino acids long. Unmatched junction bases numbered 19, after V lost 2 bases and J lost 9 bases. The germline V gene has CDR1 SGHRS and CDR2 YFSETQ. CDR3 sequence reads: CASSFNSGEQGRLGEQFF. For the CDR3, the DNA is TGCGCCAGCAGCTTTAATAGCGGGGAACAGGGCCGATTGGGTGAGCAGTTCTTC.

The rearrangement links TRBV5-1 to TRBJ2-2; D remains ambiguous. The CDR3 loop spans 14 amino acids. Germline V gene lookup returns CDR1 SGHRS and CDR2 YFSETQ. Trimming took off 0 bases at V and 6 bases at J, with 9 bases between the two ends. Here the CDR3 DNA reads TGCGCCAGCAGCTTGGAGTTCGGTGCCGGGGAGCTGTTTTTT. Translation: CASSLEFGAGELFF. The variable domain in full, completed from reference TRBV5-1 and TRBJ2-2, reads KAGVTQTPRYLIKTRGQQVTLSCSPISGHRSVSWYQQTPGQGLQFLFEYFSETQRNKGNFPGRFSGRQFSNSRSEMNVSTLELGDSALYLCASSLEFGAGELFFGEGSRLTVL.

The V gene is TRBV27, the J gene TRBJ1-1; perhaps TRBD1 as D (6 bases). The CDR3 is made up of 15 amino acids. Germline V gene lookup returns CDR1 MNHEY and CDR2 SMNVEV (reference sequence). V lost 8 bases, J lost 4 bases, and 20 bases lay in between. CDR3 protein: CASLPRGGISTEAFF. In nucleotides, the CDR3 is TGTGCCAGCCTCCCGAGGGGGGGGATATCCACTGAAGCTTTCTTT.

The DNA for the CDR3 is TGTGCCAGCAGCAAAGATTCGGAACACCCTTCCTATGGCTACACCTTC. This gives the protein CASSKDSEHPSYGYTF. The V call is TRBV21-1, the J call TRBJ1-2. TRBV21-1 is an annotated pseudogene. This CDR3 comprises 16 residues.

The chain combines TRBV6-5 with TRBJ2-2; D remains ambiguous. CDR1 is MNHEY and CDR2 is SVGAGI in the germline V gene. Between the trimmed V and J ends, which lost 0 bases and 7 bases, there was a span of 9 bases. This CDR3 is 14 amino acids long. This CDR3 reads CASSYSGFDGELFF. CDR3 nucleotides: TGTGCCAGCAGTTACTCAGGGTTCGACGGGGAGCTGTTTTTT.

This sequence joins TRBV6-2 or TRBV6-3 and TRBJ1-2; D not certain. The CDR3 runs to 17 residues. The ends were cut back, 4 bases at V and 5 bases at J, with 23 bases in the middle. Germline-derived CDR1 and CDR2 are MNHEY and SVGEGT. The CDR3 DNA reads as TGTGCCAGCAGTTCCAATCCATTTCGTCCGCCGGGTTATGGCTACACCTTC. This codes for CASSSNPFRPPGYGYTF.

The V and J genes are TRBV5-1 and TRBJ2-5; D is undetermined. V dropped 1 base and J dropped 1 base, with 8 bases sitting between them. The CDR3 loop spans 14 amino acids. Looked up from germline, CDR1 is SGHRS and CDR2 is YFSETQ. CDR3 in DNA: TGCGCCAGCAGCTTGAGGGCCCTCCAAGAGACCCAGTACTTC. It translates to CASSLRALQETQYF.

CDR3 bases: TGTGCCAGCAGCTTAGCGGGCGGTTCCACCTACAATGAGCAGTTCTTC. It yields the protein CASSLAGGSTYNEQFF. The V gene is TRBV7-8, the J gene TRBJ2-1; no clear D gene. Trimming cost V 0 bases and J 2 bases, with 11 bases left between them. The CDR3 length is 16 residues. Germline values: CDR1 SGHVS, CDR2 FQNEAQ.

A word on this clone: The sample holds other DNA sequences that translate to the same CDR3. The chain recombines TRBV18 with TRBJ2-2, with TRBD1 matching 7 bases. After removal of 3 bases from V and 6 bases from J, the junction contained 1 base not matched to a gene. The CDR3 has 13 residues. Germline V gives CDR1 KGHSH, CDR2 LQKENI. CDR3 DNA sequence: TGTGCCAGCTCACCCGACAGGGCCGGGGAGCTGTTTTTT. Protein sequence: CASSPDRAGELFF. Full variable domain (rest looked up from reference TRBV18 and TRBJ2-2): NAGVMQNPRHLVRRRGQEARLRCSPMKGHSHVYWYRQLPEEGLKFMVYLQKENIIDESGMPKERFSAEFPKEGPSILRIQQVVRGDSAAYFCASSPDRAGELFFGEGSRLTVL.

This clone was counted once. The V gene is TRBV7-2, the J gene TRBJ1-2; TRBD1 is a possible D gene (6 bases). In germline, CDR1 is SGHTA, CDR2 FQGNSA. There are 15 residues in the CDR3. The ends were cut back, 3 bases at V and 4 bases at J, with 15 bases in the middle. CDR3 nucleotides: TGTGCCAGCAGCTTCCAACAGGGTCGGAGCTATGGCTACACCTTC. Its protein product is CASSFQQGRSYGYTF.

This chain links TRBV5-8 with TRBJ1-5; the D gene is possibly TRBD1 (6 bases). The CDR3 length is 14 residues. V lost 0 bases and J lost 7, with 11 bases in between. Germline CDR1 and CDR2: SGHTS and YDEGEE. In nucleotides, the CDR3 is TGTGCCAGCAGCTTGGGCAGGGGACGCCAGCCCCAGCATTTT. Protein: CASSLGRGRQPQHF.